One and the same sample provided the 3 T cell receptor beta chains below, sequenced in a study of memory CD4+ T cells and cytomegalovirus serostatus (dated by TCRdb to about 2019). The library relied on the immunoSEQ multiplex PCR assay. In TCRdb, the immuneACCESS table is reduced to in-frame sequences with V and J assigned. These tables do not hold every clone; where another copy was compared, an unresolved V gene accounts for under half, and the others remain unexplained. Counted in this sample were tens of thousands of clones; about three quarters of them appeared once. The ten largest account for approximately 4.8% of the sample. Single viable CD3+CD4+CD8-CD45RO+ cells were sorted as memory CD4+ T cells on a FACSAria II. What was sequenced was memory CD4+ T cells from blood. These receptors were taken from an adult in good health and CMV-seropositive.

This clone was counted a few times. One junction end does not reproduce the germline sequence, and a read error may be involved. The chain joins TRBV7-7 to TRBJ2-7; possibly TRBD2 for D (5 bases). This CDR3 spans 19 amino acids. Germline CDR1 reads SSHAT; CDR2 reads FNYEAQ (reference sequence). CDR3 in DNA: TGTGCTAGCAGCTTACTAGGCAGGAGCTTTCTTAGGAGCTCCTACGAGCAGTACTTC. It yields the protein CASSLLGRSFLRSSYEQYF.

This clone appeared a single time. The chain couples TRBV6-5 to TRBJ2-2; 11 bases map to TRBD2. This CDR3 is built from 15 residues. The V segment lost 6 bases and the J segment 3 bases; nucleotides outside the gene matches: 3. Germline values: CDR1 MNHEY, CDR2 SVGAGI. The CDR3 DNA follows: TGTGCCAGCAGAACTAGCGGGGGTTACACCGGGGAGCTGTTTTTT. Protein sequence: CASRTSGGYTGELFF.

V is TRBV7-6 and J is TRBJ2-3, with 8 bases fitting TRBD2. CDR1 is SGHVS and CDR2 is FNYEAQ in the germline V gene. The CDR3 extends over 14 amino acids. With V trimmed by 5 bases and J by 3 bases, 4 bases remained unmatched. CDR3 sequence: CASSPKRETDTQYF. The CDR3 DNA follows: TGTGCCAGCAGCCCTAAGCGGGAGACAGATACGCAGTATTTT.